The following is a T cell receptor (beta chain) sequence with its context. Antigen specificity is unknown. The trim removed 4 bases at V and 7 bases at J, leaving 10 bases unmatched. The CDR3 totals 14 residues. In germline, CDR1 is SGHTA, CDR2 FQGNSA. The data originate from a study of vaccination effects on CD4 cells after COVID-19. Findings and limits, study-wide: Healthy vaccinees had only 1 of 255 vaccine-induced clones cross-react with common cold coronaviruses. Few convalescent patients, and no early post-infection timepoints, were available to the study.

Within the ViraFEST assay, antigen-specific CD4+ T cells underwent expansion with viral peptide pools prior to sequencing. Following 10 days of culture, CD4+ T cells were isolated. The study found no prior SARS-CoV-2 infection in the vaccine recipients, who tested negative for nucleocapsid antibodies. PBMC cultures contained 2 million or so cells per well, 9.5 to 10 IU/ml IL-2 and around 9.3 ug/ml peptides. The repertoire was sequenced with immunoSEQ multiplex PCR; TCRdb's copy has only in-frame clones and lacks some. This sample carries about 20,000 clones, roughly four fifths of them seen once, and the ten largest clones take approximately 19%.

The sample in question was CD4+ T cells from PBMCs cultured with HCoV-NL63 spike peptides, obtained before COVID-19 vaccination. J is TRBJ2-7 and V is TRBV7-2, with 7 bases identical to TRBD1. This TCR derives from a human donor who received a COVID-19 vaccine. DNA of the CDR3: TGTGCCAGCAGCTCCAGGCAGGGGGTGGGTGAGCAGTACTTC. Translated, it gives CASSSRQGVGEQYF. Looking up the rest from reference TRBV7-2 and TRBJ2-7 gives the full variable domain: GAGVSQSPSNKVTEKGKDVELRCDPISGHTALYWYRQSLGQGLEFLIYFQGNSAPDKSGLPSDRFSAERTGGSVSTLTIQRTQQEDSAVYLCASSSRQGVGEQYFGPGTRLTVT.